The source of this T cell receptor (beta chain) is a study of blood T cell repertoires in COVID-19. TCRdb's copy holds only in-frame clones and misses some; the assay was immunoSEQ multiplex PCR. The sample includes 270,000 or so clones, approximately 85% of them seen just once. Germline CDR1 and CDR2: ENHRY and SYGVKD. V lost 6 bases, J lost 2 bases, and 16 bases lay in between. The CDR3 is made up of 15 amino acids. Clinical histories supplied by participants themselves formed the basis of cohort assignment. Sequencing was done on a sample of PBMCs or T cells enriched from blood (not recorded which). The TCR originated in a woman between 45 and 65 years old who had been exposed to COVID-19. This chain links TRBV10-3 with TRBJ1-1; no firm D call. The CDR3 region is CAIRTAGLINTEAFF. The CDR3 DNA is TGTGCCATCAGAACAGCGGGTTTGATCAACACTGAAGCTTTCTTT.